The 3 T cell receptor beta chains below come from one sample, sequenced in a study of cytomegalovirus exposure and HLA in healthy donors. PCR used 60 Vbeta primers and 13 Jbeta primers. Repertoires were generated with immunoSEQ multiplex PCR, while TCRdb's copy carries only in-frame clones and drops some. The data contain a few hundred thousand clones, 75% to 85% of them singletons. Specimen: PBMCs. These receptors were collected from a girl aged 10-17 years in good health and CMV-seronegative.

This clone was seen more than once but under ten times. This chain connects TRBV6-1 to TRBJ2-7; 7 bases line up with TRBD1. V lost 5 bases, J lost 3 bases, and 7 bases stayed unmatched. The CDR3 contains 14 residues. Germline loops: CDR1 MNHNS, CDR2 SASEGT. The CDR3 protein is CASSTGDSDYEQYF. Here the CDR3 DNA reads TGTGCCAGCAGTACCGGGGACAGCGACTACGAGCAGTACTTC.

The chain has TRBV10-3 and TRBJ1-5; 8 nucleotides align to TRBD1. This CDR3 is 14 amino acids long. Trimming removed 3 bases from V and 12 bases from J; junction bases left unmatched: 10. Germline V gene lookup returns CDR1 ENHRY and CDR2 SYGVKD. The CDR3 bases are TGTGCCATCAGTGACCAGGGGGCGAAGGTATACCAGCATTTT. Translated: CAISDQGAKVYQHF.

The V and J genes are TRBV30 and TRBJ2-2; TRBD2 is a possible D gene (7 bases). Trimming left V 4 bases short and J 4 bases short, with 16 bases between. The CDR3 sequence is 15 residues long. Germline loops: CDR1 GTSNPN, CDR2 SVGIG (reference sequence). CDR3 sequence: CAWTLRGGFTGELFF. CDR3 bases: TGTGCCTGGACTCTGAGGGGGGGGTTCACCGGGGAGCTGTTTTTT.